Shown below are 11 T cell receptor beta chains from a single sample sequenced in a study of OX40 agonist ivuxolimab in advanced cancers. Only in-frame clones appear in the TCRdb table, and some are missing; sequencing was by immunoSEQ multiplex PCR. There are about 54,000 clones in the sample; roughly nine tenths occur only once, and 10% to 15% lies in the top ten. The specimen was CD4+ or CD8+ T cells sorted from blood, collected in a trial of the OX40 agonist ivuxolimab. All receptors derive from an adult with an advanced solid tumor such as melanoma, head and neck, liver or kidney cancer.

This clone came up once. The chain employs TRBV6-1 and TRBJ2-7, with D perhaps TRBD1 (5 bases). The germline gives CDR1 MNHNS, CDR2 SASEGT. This CDR3 contains 15 residues. Trimming removed 4 bases at V and 1 base at J, with 14 bases between. In DNA form, the CDR3 reads TGTGCCAGCAGTGGTCCTAACAAGGGGTCCTACGAGCAGTACTTC. Amino acid sequence: CASSGPNKGSYEQYF.

The V and J genes are TRBV29-1 and TRBJ2-5; 15 bases are a match to TRBD2. The germline V gene has CDR1 SQVTM and CDR2 ANQGSEA. This CDR3 has 15 residues. V lost 4 bases and J lost 3; bases outside the gene matches: 3. CDR3 residues: CSVVGLAGGKETQYF. The CDR3 region has the DNA TGCAGCGTTGTAGGACTAGCGGGGGGGAAAGAGACCCAGTACTTC.

The V gene is TRBV4-1, the J gene TRBJ2-5, with 9 bases matching TRBD1. Germline values: CDR1 MGHRA, CDR2 YSYEKL. This CDR3 region has 18 residues. The V segment lost 4 bases and the J segment 3 bases; nucleotides outside the gene matches: 15. The CDR3 here is CASSLRSWGQGREETQYF. CDR3 sequence (DNA): TGCGCCAGCAGCCTTCGGAGTTGGGGACAGGGTCGTGAAGAGACCCAGTACTTC.

The CDR3 coding sequence is TGTGCCAGCAGCTTCGACACAGGGGAGGGGTATGGCTACACCTTC. Its translation: CASSFDTGEGYGYTF. The chain combines TRBV7-9 with TRBJ1-2; 7 nucleotides align to TRBD1. CDR1 is SEHNR and CDR2 is FQNEAQ in the germline V gene (reference sequence). This CDR3 has 15 amino acids. Losses at the gene ends were 3 bases for V and 5 bases for J; bases not matched to a gene: 9.

This chain joins TRBV5-4 and TRBJ2-2; no definite D call. V was pared by 2 bases and J by 6 bases, with 8 bases between. Germline V CDR1 and CDR2: SGHNT, YYREEE (reference sequence). This CDR3 has 13 amino acids. The CDR3 coding sequence is TGTGCCAGCAGCTTTCAGTATGCCGGGGAGCTGTTTTTT. As protein: CASSFQYAGELFF.

As for this clone: Other DNA sequences in the same sample also yield this CDR3. The chain's CDR3 is CASSERADTQYF. CDR3 sequence (DNA): TGTGCCAGCAGTGAGAGGGCTGATACGCAGTATTTT. The chain employs TRBV2 and TRBJ2-3; possible D gene TRBD2, 5 bases. The CDR3 loop spans 12 amino acids. Trimming pared 3 bases from V and 6 bases from J, leaving 7 bases between. Germline-derived CDR1 and CDR2 are SNHLY and FYNNEI. The whole variable domain, filled in from reference TRBV2 and TRBJ2-3, reads EPEVTQTPSHQVTQMGQEVILRCVPISNHLYFYWYRQILGQKVEFLVSFYNNEISEKSEIFDDQFSVERPDGSNFTLKIRSTKLEDSAMYFCASSERADTQYFGPGTRLTVL.

This clone was observed once. The chain recombines TRBV7-2 with TRBJ2-7; TRBD2 aligns across 8 bases. Germline V gene sequence: CDR1 SGHTA, CDR2 FQGNSA. CDR3 size: 15 residues. The ends lost 2 bases at V and 3 bases at J; junction bases unmatched: 6. Here the CDR3 DNA reads TGTGCCAGCAGCTTAATGCTAGCGGGCTACTACGAGCAGTACTTC. It is translated as CASSLMLAGYYEQYF.

This chain joins TRBV10-1 and TRBJ2-1; D is possibly TRBD1 (6 bases). Germline CDR1 WNHNN, CDR2 SYGVQD (reference sequence). The CDR3 extends over 13 amino acids. Trimming cost V 7 bases and J 9 bases, with 16 bases left between them. The CDR3: CASTFVQGSEQFF. CDR3 DNA: TGCGCCAGCACCTTTGTACAGGGCTCTGAGCAGTTCTTC.

V gene TRBV11-2 combines with J gene TRBJ2-1, with TRBD2 matching 7 bases. The CDR3 runs to 16 residues. V lost 5 bases and J lost 0; bases outside the gene matches: 7. In germline, CDR1 is SGHAT, CDR2 FQNNGV. The CDR3 spells CASSLASGSSYNEQFF. The CDR3 region has the DNA TGTGCCAGCAGCCTGGCTAGCGGAAGCTCCTACAATGAGCAGTTCTTC.

In nucleotides, the CDR3 is TGTGCCAGCAGCTTCGGCAGGCTCTCTGGAAACACCATATATTTT. Protein product: CASSFGRLSGNTIYF. The rearrangement links TRBV7-9 to TRBJ1-3; D call uncertain. The V end was cut by 3 bases, the J end by 0 bases, with 9 bases between. This CDR3 has 15 amino acids. In germline, CDR1 is SEHNR, CDR2 FQNEAQ (reference sequence).

This chain links TRBV7-9 with TRBJ1-4; tentative D call: TRBD1 (5 bases). Germline V gene data show CDR1 as SEHNR and CDR2 as FQNEAQ (reference sequence). V was pared by 1 base and J by 5 bases, with 8 bases between. CDR3 length equals 14 residues. DNA of the CDR3: TGTGCCAGCAGCTTAGTATCAGGGAATGAAAAACTGTTTTTT. Translated, it gives CASSLVSGNEKLFF.